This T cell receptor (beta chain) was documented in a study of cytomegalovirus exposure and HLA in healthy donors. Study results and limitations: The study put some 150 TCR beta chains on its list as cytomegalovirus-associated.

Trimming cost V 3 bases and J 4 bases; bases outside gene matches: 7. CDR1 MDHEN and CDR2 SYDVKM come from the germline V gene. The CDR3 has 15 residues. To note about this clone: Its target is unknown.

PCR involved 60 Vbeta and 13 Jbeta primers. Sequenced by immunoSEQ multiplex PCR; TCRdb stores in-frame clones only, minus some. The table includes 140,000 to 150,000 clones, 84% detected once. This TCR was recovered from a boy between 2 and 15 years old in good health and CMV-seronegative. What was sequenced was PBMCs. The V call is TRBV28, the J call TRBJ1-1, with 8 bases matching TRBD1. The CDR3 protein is CASSFILQGGTEAFF. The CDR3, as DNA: TGTGCCAGCAGTTTTATTTTACAGGGGGGCACTGAAGCTTTCTTT.